This TCR beta chain was sequenced during a study of control samples from healthy donors and cancer patients. Trimming took 4 bases from V and 1 from J, leaving 9 bases between them. The germline V gene has CDR1 ENHRY and CDR2 SYGVKD. This CDR3 contains 14 residues. The data were produced by immunoSEQ multiplex PCR, yet TCRdb's version contains in-frame clones alone and is incomplete. The sample lists about 86,000 clones, 80% to 95% occurring once. This receptor was obtained from a woman in her 30s in good health. The source material was blood. This sequence joins TRBV10-3 and TRBJ2-3; D may match TRBD1 or TRBD2 (6 bases each). The CDR3 here is CAISAGGGTDTQYF. CDR3 nucleotide sequence: TGTGCCATCAGTGCCGGGGGCGGCACAGATACGCAGTATTTT.